This T cell receptor (beta chain) was found in a study of vaccination effects on CD4 cells after COVID-19. About the research overall: Relative to the second dose, post-vaccine samples were obtained a median of 72 days later.

Following 10 days of culture, CD4+ T cells were isolated. Participants received two doses of either the BNT162b2 or mRNA-1273 vaccine. Prior SARS-CoV-2 infection was absent in the vaccine recipients, as shown by negative nucleocapsid antibodies. Cells had half their medium changed to IL-2 medium on days 3 and 7. Study-level points and caveats: Healthy vaccinees had only 1 of 255 vaccine-induced clones cross-react with common cold coronaviruses.

Germline-derived CDR1 and CDR2 are ENHRY and SYGVKD. There are 13 residues in the CDR3. With V trimmed by 2 bases and J by 6 bases, 2 bases remained unmatched. Sequencing used immunoSEQ multiplex PCR; TCRdb keeps in-frame clones, though not all of them. This sample yields 60,000 to 80,000 clones, of which over 70% are seen a single time; around 2.4% belongs to the top ten. Remarks on this clone: Its antigen is still unknown.

The rearrangement joins TRBV10-3 to TRBJ1-2; 8 bases match TRBD1. The receptor comes from a human donor who received a COVID-19 vaccine. The sample in question was CD4+ T cells from PBMCs cultured without peptide, obtained after COVID-19 vaccination. The CDR3 is CAISETGQDGYTF. The CDR3 bases are TGTGCCATCAGTGAGACGGGACAGGATGGCTACACCTTC.